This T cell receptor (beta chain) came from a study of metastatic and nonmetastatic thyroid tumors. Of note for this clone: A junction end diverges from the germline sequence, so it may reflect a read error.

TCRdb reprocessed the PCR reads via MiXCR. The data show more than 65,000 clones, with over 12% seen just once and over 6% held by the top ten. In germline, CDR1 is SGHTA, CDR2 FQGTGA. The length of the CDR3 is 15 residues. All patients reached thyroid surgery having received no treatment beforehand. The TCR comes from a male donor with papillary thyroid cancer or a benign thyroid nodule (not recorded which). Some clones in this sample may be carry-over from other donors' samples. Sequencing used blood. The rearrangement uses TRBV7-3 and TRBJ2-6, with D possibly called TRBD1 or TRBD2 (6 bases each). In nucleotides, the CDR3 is TGTGCCAGCGGCCTGGGGGGCTCTCGGGCCAACGTCCTGACTTTC. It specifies CASGLGGSRANVLTF.